This entry concerns a single T cell receptor (beta chain). Its specificity is unknown. Using immunoSEQ multiplex PCR, the repertoire was profiled, and TCRdb retains in-frame clones only, with some absent. Of 25,000 to 35,000 clones detected, roughly 90% appear once; the ten largest clones hold about 7%. This CDR3 comprises 14 residues. Trimming stripped 6 bases from V and 5 bases from J, with 13 bases between. The germline V gene has CDR1 SNHLY and CDR2 FYNNEI. The data were taken from a study of lymphopenia after photon versus proton radiotherapy. Study outcomes and limitations: After lymphocyte nadir, photon-treated repertoires showed oligoclonal expansion, especially CD8+ Temra.

The origin of this receptor is a woman aged 45-60 years with pancreatic cancer. The sequenced sample was peripheral blood, obtained from a patient treated with photon-based radiotherapy. The chain combines TRBV2 with TRBJ2-2; possibly TRBD1 or TRBD2 for D (5 bases each). Here the CDR3 DNA reads TGTGCCAGCAGCCGACAGTCGGGGACCGGGGAGCTGTTTTTT. Its translation is CASSRQSGTGELFF.